This note documents a single T cell receptor (beta chain) sequence. Its antigen remains unknown. Different DNA sequences within this sample yield the same CDR3. The record originates from a study of shared clonotypes between healthy human individuals. Study-wide results and limits: Relative to memory subsets, naive subsets generally showed larger estimated richness. Sampling included only blood; tissue repertoires likely differ.

Germline assignment: CDR1 MGHRA and CDR2 YSYEKL. Trimming removed 1 base from V and 5 bases from J, with 5 bases in between. CDR3 length equals 13 residues. The repertoire was sequenced with immunoSEQ multiplex PCR; TCRdb's copy has only in-frame clones and lacks some. The sample records around 2,000,000 clones, less than 95% being singletons. Naive-designated CD8 cells lacked CD45RO, were positively enriched for CCR7, and omitted terminally differentiated effector memory CD45RA+ cells. This chain connects TRBV4-1 to TRBJ2-2; TRBD2 might be the D (5 bases). Source material: naive CD8+ T cells sorted from blood. The TCR comes from a man in his late teens or twenties in good health. CDR3 bases: TGCGCCAGCAGCCAAGGGGAGACCGGGGAGCTGTTTTTT. Amino acids: CASSQGETGELFF.